One sample yielded the 25 T cell receptor beta chains listed below, sequenced in a study of T-cell memory formation after mild COVID-19. TCRdb recomputed calls from the 5' RACE reads with MiXCR, one row per CDR3 protein. The sample has hundreds of thousands of distinct CDR3 sequences, 18% seen once; the top ten hold 12%. The sample comprised PBMCs or a T cell subset sorted from them (not recorded which). These TCRs come from an adult woman who had mild COVID-19 (a few samples of this study predate the infection). Cell type and time point are not known.

This clonotype turned up a few times. The chain joins TRBV12-3 or TRBV12-4 to TRBJ2-7, with D possibly TRBD1 on 5 matching bases. This CDR3 comprises 13 residues. Trimming removed 5 bases from V and 4 bases from J, with 12 bases in between. The CDR3 protein is CASSILTDYEQYF. CDR3 in DNA: TGTGCCAGCAGTATCCTGACAGATTACGAGCAGTACTTC.

This clonotype was seen more than once but under ten times. J is TRBJ1-1 and V is TRBV5-6; the D is unclear. The CDR3 extends over 13 amino acids. V lost 0 bases to trimming and J lost 9 bases, with 12 bases between them. From germline, CDR1 is SGHDT and CDR2 YYEEEE. The CDR3 nucleotides read TGTGCCAGCAGCTTGGGCAGAACCATGAAAGCTTTCTTT. Translating it yields CASSLGRTMKAFF.

In this sample, this clonotype turned up a few times. The rearrangement joins TRBV7-2 to TRBJ2-3; no definite D call. The CDR3 is 12 amino acids. Trimming shortened V by 4 bases and J by 5 bases, and 7 bases separated the two germline ends. Germline V gene data show CDR1 as SGHTA and CDR2 as FQGNSA. The CDR3 DNA reads TGTGCCAGCAGCTACAGACGAGATACGCAGTATTTT. Its translation: CASSYRRDTQYF.

In this sample, this clonotype turned up a few times. This chain links TRBV29-1 with TRBJ1-2; 7 bases map to TRBD1. Germline V lookup: CDR1 SQVTM, CDR2 ANQGSEA. The CDR3 length is 14 residues. The ends lost 5 bases at V and 6 bases at J; junction bases unmatched: 12. The CDR3 loop is CSVNPFRQGNGYTF. The CDR3 DNA sequence: TGCAGCGTTAACCCCTTTAGACAGGGAAATGGCTACACCTTC.

The J gene is TRBJ2-1, the V gene TRBV4-1, with 9 bases identical to TRBD2. Germline CDR1 MGHRA, CDR2 YSYEKL. J lost 4 bases, V lost 6 bases, and 7 bases had no gene match. This CDR3 region has 15 residues. The CDR3 sequence: CASSVSGGTYNEQFF. In nucleotides, the CDR3 is TGCGCCAGCAGTGTCAGCGGGGGGACTTACAATGAGCAGTTCTTC.

This clonotype was counted between two and nine times. V and J are TRBV4-2 and TRBJ2-7; possibly TRBD2 for D (5 bases). Germline V lookup: CDR1 LGHNA, CDR2 YNFKEQ. The CDR3 totals 15 residues. Trimming removed 4 bases from V and 3 bases from J, with 16 bases in between. Written as DNA, the CDR3 is TGTGCCAGCAGCCCCGCGGCGGGCCAAAGCTACGAGCAGTACTTC. Translating it yields CASSPAAGQSYEQYF.

This clonotype has only a few counts. At one end, the junction sequence differs from germline, possibly due to a read error. The chain carries TRBV7-7 and TRBJ2-5; TRBD2 agrees at 9 bases. The V gene's germline CDR1 is SSHAT and CDR2 FNYEAQ (reference sequence). The CDR3 runs to 13 residues. In DNA form, the CDR3 reads TGTGCTAGCAGCGGACTAGCGCAAGAGACCCAGTACTTC. Translated, it gives CASSGLAQETQYF.

The chain carries TRBV4-1 and TRBJ1-4, with 8 bases matching TRBD1. The V gene end was trimmed by 3 bases and the J gene end by 7 bases; junction bases not matched to a gene: 7. Germline V gene data show CDR1 as MGHRA and CDR2 as YSYEKL. This CDR3 is built from 15 residues. The CDR3 protein is CASSHPDRVGEKLFF. The CDR3 DNA sequence: TGCGCCAGCAGCCACCCGGACAGGGTGGGTGAAAAACTGTTTTTT.

Only a few counts were recorded for this clonotype. The chain uses TRBV4-2 and TRBJ2-5; no clear D gene. V lost 6 bases and J lost 1, with 9 bases in between. Germline CDR1 is LGHNA and CDR2 is YNFKEQ. The CDR3 is made up of 13 amino acids. CDR3 nucleotides: TGTGCCAGCAGAAGGGATGTCCAAGAGACCCAGTACTTC. Translation: CASRRDVQETQYF.

This clonotype was counted ten times or more. The chain couples TRBV7-3 to TRBJ2-6; 8 positions match TRBD1. V shed 5 bases, J shed 0 bases, and the junction held 6 bases outside the gene matches. This CDR3 region has 17 residues. Per germline, CDR1 SGHTA and CDR2 FQGTGA. The CDR3 DNA reads as TGTGCCAGCAGCATAGGACAGGGATTCTCTGGGGCCAACGTCCTGACTTTC. Translating it yields CASSIGQGFSGANVLTF.

The chain couples TRBV6-1 to TRBJ1-1; no firm D call. Trimming removed 2 bases at V and 10 bases at J, with 14 bases between. Germline V lookup: CDR1 MNHNS, CDR2 SASEGT. The CDR3 sequence is 13 residues long. The CDR3 nucleotides read TGTGCCAGCAGTGAAAACCAGGCCGTTGGAGCTTTCTTT. It encodes CASSENQAVGAFF.

This clonotype was counted only a few times. J is TRBJ2-5 and V is TRBV7-3; 9 nucleotides line up with TRBD2. The CDR3 has 15 amino acids. The ends lost 2 bases at V and 3 bases at J; junction bases unmatched: 4. The germline V gene encodes CDR1 SGHTA and CDR2 FQGTGA. The DNA of the CDR3 is TGTGCCAGCAGCTTAGGGACTAGCATTGAAGAGACCCAGTACTTC. Its protein is CASSLGTSIEETQYF.

This clonotype was found many times. The J gene is TRBJ2-7, the V gene TRBV3-1, with 9 bases aligning to TRBD1. This CDR3 region has 14 residues. V lost 4 bases, J lost 3 bases, and 4 bases stayed unmatched. Germline CDR1 LGHDT, CDR2 YNNKEL (reference sequence). CDR3 protein: CASSRGTGIYEQYF. The CDR3 bases are TGTGCCAGCAGCCGGGGGACAGGGATCTACGAGCAGTACTTC.

The V and J genes are TRBV9 and TRBJ1-2; TRBD1 might be the D (6 bases). Trimming pared 0 bases from V and 4 bases from J, leaving 16 bases between. Looked up from germline, CDR1 is SGDLS and CDR2 is YYNGEE. The length of the CDR3 is 16 residues. The CDR3 reads CASSVEGEQGLYGYTF. The CDR3 region has the DNA TGTGCCAGCAGCGTAGAGGGCGAACAGGGACTCTATGGCTACACCTTC.

The rearrangement links TRBV4-1 to TRBJ2-7; the match to TRBD1 covers 8 bases. The V segment lost 4 bases and the J segment 2 bases; nucleotides outside the gene matches: 7. Germline CDR1 reads MGHRA; CDR2 reads YSYEKL. This CDR3 spans 15 amino acids. The CDR3 sequence: CASSLTGTGPYEQYF. CDR3 sequence (DNA): TGCGCCAGCAGCCTAACCGGGACAGGACCCTACGAGCAGTACTTC.

V gene TRBV12-3 or TRBV12-4 combines with J gene TRBJ1-1; D not certain. The CDR3 length is 12 residues. V gave up 9 bases and J gave up 0 bases, with 8 bases separating them. In DNA, the CDR3 is TGTGCCAGTACAGCTGTGAACACTGAAGCTTTCTTT. As protein: CASTAVNTEAFF.

The chain employs TRBV7-2 and TRBJ2-3; 7 positions agree with TRBD2. V was pared by 1 base and J by 2 bases, with 9 bases of the junction left unmatched. CDR3 length: 17 amino acids. Germline V gene sequence: CDR1 SGHTA, CDR2 FQGNSA. The CDR3 DNA follows: TGTGCCAGCAGCTTAGGGTTAGCGGGCACCCTCACAGATACGCAGTATTTT. Its translation is CASSLGLAGTLTDTQYF.

This clonotype was counted a few times. The chain couples TRBV3-1 to TRBJ1-3; D remains unclear. V was pared by 6 bases and J by 0 bases, with 9 bases between. Germline values: CDR1 LGHDT, CDR2 YNNKEL (reference sequence). The CDR3 runs 14 residues. The DNA of the CDR3 is TGTGCCAGCAGTCACACGGACTCTGGAAACACCATATATTTT. Translated: CASSHTDSGNTIYF.

This clonotype was recorded at least ten times. V gene TRBV27 combines with J gene TRBJ2-3, with TRBD1 matching 10 bases. Germline assignment: CDR1 MNHEY and CDR2 SMNVEV (reference sequence). CDR3 length: 15 amino acids. Trimming at V came to 3 bases and at J to 2 bases, leaving 2 bases not matched to a gene. DNA for the CDR3: TGTGCCAGCAGTTTCGGGACAGGGGTCACAGATACGCAGTATTTT. This gives the protein CASSFGTGVTDTQYF.

The chain employs TRBV5-1 and TRBJ1-4; a possible D gene is TRBD1 (5 bases). The CDR3 extends over 15 amino acids. Per the germline V gene, CDR1 is SGHRS and CDR2 is YFSETQ. The V and J ends lost 4 bases and 8 bases respectively, with 18 bases between them. The CDR3 bases are TGCGCCAGCAGCCCCAGCGGGGCATGGGAGGAAAAACTGTTTTTT. Residues: CASSPSGAWEEKLFF.

The genes are TRBV4-1 and TRBJ1-4; 9 bases fit TRBD1. Germline CDR1 reads MGHRA; CDR2 reads YSYEKL. V trimming: 3 bases; J trimming: 3 bases; junction bases outside the gene matches: 8. The CDR3 is made up of 17 amino acids. CDR3 sequence: CASSHSAGTGSNEKLFF. Written as DNA, the CDR3 is TGCGCCAGCAGCCATTCTGCCGGGACAGGGTCTAATGAAAAACTGTTTTTT.

This clonotype was counted only a few times. This chain joins TRBV29-1 and TRBJ2-7; 9 positions agree with TRBD1. V trimming: 4 bases; J trimming: 1 base; junction bases outside the gene matches: 5. In germline, CDR1 is SQVTM, CDR2 ANQGSEA. The CDR3 runs to 14 residues. Here the CDR3 reads CSVVKGQGSYEQYF. The DNA for the CDR3 is TGCAGCGTTGTAAAGGGACAGGGATCCTACGAGCAGTACTTC.

This clonotype showed up many times. This chain links TRBV12-3 or TRBV12-4 with TRBJ1-1; D is unclear. Trimming took 6 bases from V and 0 from J, leaving 8 bases between them. The CDR3 totals 13 residues. The CDR3 sequence: CASSLPLNTEAFF. CDR3 nucleotide sequence: TGTGCCAGCAGCCTCCCACTGAACACTGAAGCTTTCTTT.

This clonotype has more than one count but fewer than ten. The rearrangement joins TRBV10-3 to TRBJ2-1; 10 bases are shared with TRBD2. Germline CDR1 ENHRY, CDR2 SYGVKD. The CDR3 is made up of 15 amino acids. V gave up 4 bases and J gave up 12 bases; unmatched junction bases: 12. CDR3 in DNA: TGTGCCATCAGTGGGACTAGCGGCCCCTTGGTTGGGCAGTTCTTC. Translated, it gives CAISGTSGPLVGQFF.

The chain has TRBV3-1 and TRBJ1-2; TRBD1 aligns across 8 bases. V was clipped by 0 bases and J by 8 bases; unmatched bases: 11. Germline values: CDR1 LGHDT, CDR2 YNNKEL (reference sequence). This CDR3 is built from 16 residues. This chain's CDR3 is CASSQDLGGQGLGYTF. CDR3 bases: TGTGCCAGCAGCCAAGATCTTGGAGGACAGGGCCTCGGCTACACCTTC.